Each of the 6 T cell receptor beta chains below was sequenced from the same sample in a study of beta chain features in type 1 diabetes. Overall study results and limits: Shortening that was moderate but significant affected the TCRB CDR3s of Type 1 diabetes patients in all four CD4+ subsets.

Their recognized antigens are unknown. The investigators reverse transcribed all of the isolated RNA, so they sequenced expressed TCRB transcripts. Generated by immunoSEQ multiplex PCR, the TCRdb table keeps only in-frame clones and is missing some. Here the sample spans more than 250,000 clones, around 24% being singletons. Sequencing was performed on naive CD4+ T cells from blood. The receptors were sampled from a woman aged 30 to 39 with type 1 diabetes.

V usage is TRBV5-4 and J usage is TRBJ2-1; tentatively, D is TRBD2 (6 bases). Germline assignment: CDR1 SGHNT and CDR2 YYREEE (reference sequence). The CDR3 runs to 12 residues. V lost 3 bases to trimming and J lost 6 bases, with 7 bases between them. The CDR3 DNA is TGTGCCAGCAGCTCGACTAGCAATGAGCAGTTCTTC. This encodes CASSSTSNEQFF. Using reference TRBV5-4 and TRBJ2-1 for the parts outside the CDR3, the full variable domain is ETGVTQSPTHLIKTRGQQVTLRCSSQSGHNTVSWYQQALGQGPQFIFQYYREEENGRGNFPPRFSGLQFPNYSSELNVNALELDDSALYLCASSSTSNEQFFGPGTRLTVL.

The chain recombines TRBV19 with TRBJ2-3; maybe TRBD2 (5 bases). The germline V and J ends were trimmed by 6 bases and 0 bases, with 13 bases remaining between them. Germline CDR1 is LNHDA and CDR2 is SQIVND (reference sequence). The CDR3 contains 15 residues. CDR3 residues: CASSRRPGSTDTQYF. CDR3 in DNA: TGTGCCAGTAGCAGGAGGCCGGGGAGCACAGATACGCAGTATTTT.

V and J are TRBV28 and TRBJ2-1; 12 nucleotides line up with TRBD2. Germline trimming cut 10 bases from V and 0 bases from J; bases unmatched to any gene: 7. The CDR3 extends over 16 amino acids. Germline CDR1 is MDHEN and CDR2 is SYDVKM. The CDR3 nucleotides are TGTGCCACCAGACTAGCGGGAGTGAGCTCCTACAATGAGCAGTTCTTC. Amino acid sequence: CATRLAGVSSYNEQFF.

This sequence joins TRBV27 and TRBJ2-4; TRBD2 might be the D (5 bases). In germline, CDR1 is MNHEY, CDR2 SMNVEV (reference sequence). CDR3 size: 13 residues. V dropped 4 bases and J dropped 4 bases, with 8 bases sitting between them. CDR3 region: CASSSEGKNIQYF. The CDR3 nucleotides are TGTGCCAGCAGTTCAGAGGGAAAAAACATTCAGTACTTC.

There are a few counts of this clone. V usage is TRBV4-1 and J usage is TRBJ2-1; D might be TRBD2 (6 bases). The CDR3 extends over 18 amino acids. With 4 bases removed from V and 3 bases from J, the gap between germline ends came to 22 bases. In germline, CDR1 is MGHRA, CDR2 YSYEKL. The CDR3 sequence: CASSPRPTAGLGYNEQFF. The DNA for the CDR3 is TGCGCCAGCAGCCCCCGCCCCACCGCGGGACTCGGCTACAATGAGCAGTTCTTC.

V gene TRBV7-2 combines with J gene TRBJ2-1; 12 bases line up with TRBD2. Germline CDR1 SGHTA, CDR2 FQGNSA. This CDR3 has 16 amino acids. V lost 2 bases to trimming and J lost 5 bases; unmatched junction nucleotides: 4. The CDR3 loop reads CASSLWTSGVNNEQFF. In DNA form, the CDR3 reads TGTGCCAGCAGCTTATGGACTAGCGGGGTAAACAATGAGCAGTTCTTC.